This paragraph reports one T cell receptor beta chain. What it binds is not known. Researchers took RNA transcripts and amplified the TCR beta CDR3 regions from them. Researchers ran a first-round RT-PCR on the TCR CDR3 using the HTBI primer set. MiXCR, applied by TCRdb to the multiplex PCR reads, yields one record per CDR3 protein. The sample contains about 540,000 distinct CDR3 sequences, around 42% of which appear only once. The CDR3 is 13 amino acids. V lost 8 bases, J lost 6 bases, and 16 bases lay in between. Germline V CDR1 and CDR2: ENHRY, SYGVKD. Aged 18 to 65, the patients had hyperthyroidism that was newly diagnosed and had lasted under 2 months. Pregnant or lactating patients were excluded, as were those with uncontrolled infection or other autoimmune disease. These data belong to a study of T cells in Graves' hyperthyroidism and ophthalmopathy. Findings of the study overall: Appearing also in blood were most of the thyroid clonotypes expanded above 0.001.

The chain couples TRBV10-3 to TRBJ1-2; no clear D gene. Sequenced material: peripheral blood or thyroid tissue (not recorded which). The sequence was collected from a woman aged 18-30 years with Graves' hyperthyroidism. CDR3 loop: CAIQIGRSDGYTF. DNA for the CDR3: TGTGCCATCCAGATAGGGAGGTCTGATGGCTACACCTTC.